Given below is one TCR beta chain in context. The data are from a study of T cell changes during pregnancy in multiple sclerosis. The V gene end was trimmed by 3 bases and the J gene end by 1 base; junction bases not matched to a gene: 6. Germline assignment: CDR1 LNHDA and CDR2 SQIVND (reference sequence). The CDR3 is made up of 15 amino acids. The method was immunoSEQ multiplex PCR; TCRdb's version includes in-frame clones alone and lacks a portion of them. The sample gives about 36,000 clones, 93% of which show up once; 0.41% is in the top ten. The receptor was isolated from a female donor with multiple sclerosis, enrolled in a pregnancy study. The sample consisted of CD4+ T cells from peripheral blood mononuclear cells, taken in the first trimester of pregnancy. V and J are TRBV19 and TRBJ2-7; 7 bases fit TRBD2. The CDR3 is CASSMGGLGSYEQYF. For the CDR3, the DNA is TGTGCCAGTAGTATGGGAGGGTTAGGATCCTACGAGCAGTACTTC.